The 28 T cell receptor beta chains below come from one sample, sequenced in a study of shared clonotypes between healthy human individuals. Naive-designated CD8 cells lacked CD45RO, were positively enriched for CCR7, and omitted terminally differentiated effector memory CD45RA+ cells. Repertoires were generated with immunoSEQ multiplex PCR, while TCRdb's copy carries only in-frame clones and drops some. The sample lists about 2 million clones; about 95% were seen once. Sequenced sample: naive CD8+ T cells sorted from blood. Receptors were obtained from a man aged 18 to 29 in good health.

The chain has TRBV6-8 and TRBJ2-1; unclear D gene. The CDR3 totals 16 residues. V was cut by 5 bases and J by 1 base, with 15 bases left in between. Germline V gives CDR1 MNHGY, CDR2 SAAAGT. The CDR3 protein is CASSAKSVWSYNEQFF. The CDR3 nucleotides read TGTGCCAGCAGTGCAAAGAGCGTGTGGTCCTACAATGAGCAGTTCTTC.

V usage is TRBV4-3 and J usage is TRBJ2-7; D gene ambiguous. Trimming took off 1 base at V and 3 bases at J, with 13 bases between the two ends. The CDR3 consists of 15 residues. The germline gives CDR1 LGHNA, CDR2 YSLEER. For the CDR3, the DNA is TGCGCCAGCAGCCAAGTTCACATACCCGGCTACGAGCAGTACTTC. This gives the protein CASSQVHIPGYEQYF.

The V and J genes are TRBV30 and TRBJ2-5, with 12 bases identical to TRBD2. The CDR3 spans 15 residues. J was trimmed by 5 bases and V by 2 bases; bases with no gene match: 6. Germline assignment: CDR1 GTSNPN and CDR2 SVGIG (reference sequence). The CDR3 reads CAWSFGLAGRETQYF. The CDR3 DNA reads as TGTGCCTGGAGTTTCGGACTAGCGGGACGGGAGACCCAGTACTTC. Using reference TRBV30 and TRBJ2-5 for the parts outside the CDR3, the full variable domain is SQTIHQWPATLVQPVGSPLSLECTVEGTSNPNLYWYRQAAGRGLQLLFYSVGIGQISSEVPQNLSASRPQDRQFILSSKKLLLSDSGFYLCAWSFGLAGRETQYFGPGTRLLVL.

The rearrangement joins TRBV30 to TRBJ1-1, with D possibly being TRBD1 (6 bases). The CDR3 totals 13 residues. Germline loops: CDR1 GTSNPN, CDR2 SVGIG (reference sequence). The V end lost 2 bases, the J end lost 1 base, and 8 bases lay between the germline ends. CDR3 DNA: TGTGCCTGGAGTCCGGACAGGAACACTGAAGCTTTCTTT. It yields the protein CAWSPDRNTEAFF. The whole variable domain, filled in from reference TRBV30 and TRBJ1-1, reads SQTIHQWPATLVQPVGSPLSLECTVEGTSNPNLYWYRQAAGRGLQLLFYSVGIGQISSEVPQNLSASRPQDRQFILSSKKLLLSDSGFYLCAWSPDRNTEAFFGQGTRLTVV.

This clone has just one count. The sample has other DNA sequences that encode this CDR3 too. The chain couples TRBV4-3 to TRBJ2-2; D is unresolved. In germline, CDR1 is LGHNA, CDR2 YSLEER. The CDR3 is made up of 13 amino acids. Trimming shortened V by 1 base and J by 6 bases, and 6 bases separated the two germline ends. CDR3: CASSQVGSGELFF. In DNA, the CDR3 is TGCGCCAGCAGCCAAGTGGGCTCCGGGGAGCTGTTTTTT.

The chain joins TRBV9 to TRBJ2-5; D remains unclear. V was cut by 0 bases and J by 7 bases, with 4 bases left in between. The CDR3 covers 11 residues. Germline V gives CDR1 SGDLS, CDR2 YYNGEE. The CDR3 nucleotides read TGTGCCAGCAGCGTAGACGGGACCCAGTACTTC. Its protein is CASSVDGTQYF.

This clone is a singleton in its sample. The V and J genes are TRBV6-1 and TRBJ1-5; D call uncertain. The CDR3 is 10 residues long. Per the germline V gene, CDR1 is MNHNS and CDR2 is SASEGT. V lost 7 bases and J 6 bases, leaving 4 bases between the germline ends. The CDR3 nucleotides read TGTGCCAGCAATATTCAGCCCCAGCATTTT. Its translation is CASNIQPQHF.

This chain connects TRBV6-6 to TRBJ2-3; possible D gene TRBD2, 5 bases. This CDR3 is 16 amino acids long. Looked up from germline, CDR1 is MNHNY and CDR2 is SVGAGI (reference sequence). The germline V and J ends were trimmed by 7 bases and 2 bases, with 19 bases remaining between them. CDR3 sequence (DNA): TGTGCCAGCACCTCTGGGTGGGCTAGCCTCACAGATACGCAGTATTTT. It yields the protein CASTSGWASLTDTQYF.

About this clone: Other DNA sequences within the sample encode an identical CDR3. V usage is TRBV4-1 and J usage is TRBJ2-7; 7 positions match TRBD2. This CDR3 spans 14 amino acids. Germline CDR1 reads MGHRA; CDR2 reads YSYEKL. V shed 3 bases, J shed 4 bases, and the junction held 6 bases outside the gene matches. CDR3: CASSQVASGYEQYF. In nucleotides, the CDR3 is TGCGCCAGCAGCCAGGTGGCTAGCGGATACGAGCAGTACTTC.

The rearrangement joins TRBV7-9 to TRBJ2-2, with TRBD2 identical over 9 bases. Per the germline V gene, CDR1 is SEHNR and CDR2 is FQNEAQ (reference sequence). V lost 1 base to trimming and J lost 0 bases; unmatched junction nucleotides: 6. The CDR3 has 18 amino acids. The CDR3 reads CASSLEGLAGTNTGELFF. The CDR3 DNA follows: TGTGCCAGCAGCTTAGAGGGTCTAGCGGGGACGAACACCGGGGAGCTGTTTTTT.

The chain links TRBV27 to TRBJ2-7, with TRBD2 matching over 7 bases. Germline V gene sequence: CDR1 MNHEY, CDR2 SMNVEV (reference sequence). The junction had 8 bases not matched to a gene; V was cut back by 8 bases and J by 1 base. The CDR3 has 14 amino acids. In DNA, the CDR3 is TGTGCCAGCGCCCCAGCGGGACTTTCCTACGAGCAGTACTTC. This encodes CASAPAGLSYEQYF.

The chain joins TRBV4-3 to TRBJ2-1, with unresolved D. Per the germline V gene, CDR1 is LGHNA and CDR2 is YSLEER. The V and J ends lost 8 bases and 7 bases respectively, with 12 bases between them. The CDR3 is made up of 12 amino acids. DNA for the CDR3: TGCGCCAGCTCTACCGGGTATAATGAGCAGTTCTTC. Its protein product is CASSTGYNEQFF.

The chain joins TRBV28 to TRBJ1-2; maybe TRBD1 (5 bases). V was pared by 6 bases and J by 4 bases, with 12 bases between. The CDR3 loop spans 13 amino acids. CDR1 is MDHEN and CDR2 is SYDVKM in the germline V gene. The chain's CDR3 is CASSSRQLYGYTF. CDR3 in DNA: TGTGCCAGCAGCTCCAGACAGCTCTATGGCTACACCTTC.

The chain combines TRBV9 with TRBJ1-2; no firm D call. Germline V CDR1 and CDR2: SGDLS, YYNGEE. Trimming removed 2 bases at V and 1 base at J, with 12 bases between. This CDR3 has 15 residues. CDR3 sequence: CASSVQGSFNYGYTF. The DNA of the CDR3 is TGTGCCAGCAGCGTCCAAGGCAGTTTTAACTATGGCTACACCTTC.

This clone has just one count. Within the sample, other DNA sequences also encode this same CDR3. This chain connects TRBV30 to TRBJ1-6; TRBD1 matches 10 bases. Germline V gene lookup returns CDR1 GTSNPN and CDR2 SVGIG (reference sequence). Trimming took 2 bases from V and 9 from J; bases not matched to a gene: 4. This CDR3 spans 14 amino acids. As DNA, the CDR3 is TGTGCCTGGAGTCCGGGACAGGGGAGTTCACCCCTCCACTTT. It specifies CAWSPGQGSSPLHF.

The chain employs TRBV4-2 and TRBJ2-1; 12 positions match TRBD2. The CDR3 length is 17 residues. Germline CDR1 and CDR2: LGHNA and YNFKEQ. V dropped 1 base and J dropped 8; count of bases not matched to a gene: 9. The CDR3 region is CASSQGALAGGLYEQFF. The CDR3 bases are TGTGCCAGCAGCCAAGGGGCACTAGCGGGGGGTCTCTATGAGCAGTTCTTC.

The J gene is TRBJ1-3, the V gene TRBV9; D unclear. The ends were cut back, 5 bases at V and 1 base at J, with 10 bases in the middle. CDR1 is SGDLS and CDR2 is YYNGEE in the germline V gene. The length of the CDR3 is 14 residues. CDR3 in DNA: TGTGCCAGCAGTCCGCCCCGGTCTGGAAACACCATATATTTT. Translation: CASSPPRSGNTIYF.

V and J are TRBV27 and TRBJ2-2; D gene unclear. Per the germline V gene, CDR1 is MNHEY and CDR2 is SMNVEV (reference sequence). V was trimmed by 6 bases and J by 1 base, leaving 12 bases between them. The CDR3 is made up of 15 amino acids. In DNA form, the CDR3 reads TGTGCCAGCAGCGGTGACTGGTTGAACACCGGGGAGCTGTTTTTT. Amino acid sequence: CASSGDWLNTGELFF.

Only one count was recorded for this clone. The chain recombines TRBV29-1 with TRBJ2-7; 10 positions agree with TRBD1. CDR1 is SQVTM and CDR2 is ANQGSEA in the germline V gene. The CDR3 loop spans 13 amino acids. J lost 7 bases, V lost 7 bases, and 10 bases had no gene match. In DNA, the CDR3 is TGCAGCGCTTCGACAGGGGGCGCGTGGGAGCAGTACTTC. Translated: CSASTGGAWEQYF.

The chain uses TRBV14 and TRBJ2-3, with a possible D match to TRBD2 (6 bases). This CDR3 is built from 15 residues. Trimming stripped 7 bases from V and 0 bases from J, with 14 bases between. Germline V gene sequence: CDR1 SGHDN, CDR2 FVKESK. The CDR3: CASTPGLSSTDTQYF. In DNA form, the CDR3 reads TGTGCCAGCACCCCGGGACTTTCTAGCACAGATACGCAGTATTTT.

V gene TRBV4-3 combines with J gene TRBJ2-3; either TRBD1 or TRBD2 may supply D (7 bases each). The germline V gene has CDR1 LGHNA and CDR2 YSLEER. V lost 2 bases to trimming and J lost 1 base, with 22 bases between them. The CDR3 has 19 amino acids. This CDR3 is CASSQHADLQGRGTDTQYF. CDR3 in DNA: TGCGCCAGCAGCCAACACGCCGACCTACAGGGGAGGGGCACAGATACGCAGTATTTT.

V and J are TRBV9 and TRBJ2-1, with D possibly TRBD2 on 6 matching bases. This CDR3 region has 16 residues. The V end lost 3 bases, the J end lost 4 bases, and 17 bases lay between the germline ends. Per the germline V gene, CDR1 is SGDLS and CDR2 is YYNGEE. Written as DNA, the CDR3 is TGTGCCAGCAGCGAAGAGGCGGGACTCAGATACAATGAGCAGTTCTTC. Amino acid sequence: CASSEEAGLRYNEQFF.

The CDR3 DNA is TGTGCCAGCAGGACAGAAAACACCGGGGAGCTGTTTTTT. Encoded protein: CASRTENTGELFF. The chain employs TRBV7-3 and TRBJ2-2; TRBD1 is a possible D gene (5 bases). V lost 6 bases and J 2 bases, leaving 7 bases between the germline ends. Per germline, CDR1 SGHTA and CDR2 FQGTGA. The CDR3 is 13 amino acids. Based on the CDR3 plus reference TRBV7-3 and TRBJ2-2, the full variable domain is GAGVSQTPSNKVTEKGKYVELRCDPISGHTALYWYRQSLGQGPEFLIYFQGTGAADDSGLPNDRFFAVRPEGSVSTLKIQRTERGDSAVYLCASRTENTGELFFGEGSRLTVL.

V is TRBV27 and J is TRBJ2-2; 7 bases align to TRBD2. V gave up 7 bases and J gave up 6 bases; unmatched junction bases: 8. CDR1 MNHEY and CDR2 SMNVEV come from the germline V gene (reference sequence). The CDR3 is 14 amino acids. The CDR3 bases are TGTGCCAGCACAGAGCGGACTAGGGCCGGGGAGCTGTTTTTT. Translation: CASTERTRAGELFF.

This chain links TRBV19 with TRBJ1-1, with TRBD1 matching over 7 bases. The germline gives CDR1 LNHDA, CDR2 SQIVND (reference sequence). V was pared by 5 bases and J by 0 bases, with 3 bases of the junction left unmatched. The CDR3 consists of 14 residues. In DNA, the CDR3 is TGTGCCAGTAGTGGCGACAGGGTGAACACTGAAGCTTTCTTT. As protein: CASSGDRVNTEAFF.

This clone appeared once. This CDR3 reads CATLQGGSYGYTF. The CDR3 coding sequence is TGTGCCACCCTTCAGGGAGGTAGCTATGGCTACACCTTC. The chain recombines TRBV13 with TRBJ1-2; a possible D gene is TRBD1 (5 bases). The CDR3 totals 13 residues. In germline, CDR1 is PRHDT, CDR2 FYEKMQ (reference sequence). V was pared by 10 bases and J by 4 bases, with 16 bases between.

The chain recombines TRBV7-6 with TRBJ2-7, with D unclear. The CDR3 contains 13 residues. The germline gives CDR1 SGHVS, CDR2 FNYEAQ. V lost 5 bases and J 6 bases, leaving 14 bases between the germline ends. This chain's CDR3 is CASSRDVGGEQYF. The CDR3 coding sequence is TGTGCCAGCAGCCGAGATGTGGGCGGCGAGCAGTACTTC.

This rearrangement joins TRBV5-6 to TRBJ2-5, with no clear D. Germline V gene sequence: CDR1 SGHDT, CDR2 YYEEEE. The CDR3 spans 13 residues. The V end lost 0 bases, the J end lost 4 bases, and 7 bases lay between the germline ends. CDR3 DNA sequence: TGTGCCAGCAGCTTGGGGCAGTTAGAGACCCAGTACTTC. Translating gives CASSLGQLETQYF. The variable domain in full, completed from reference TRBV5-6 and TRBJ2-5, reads DAGVTQSPTHLIKTRGQQVTLRCSPKSGHDTVSWYQQALGQGPQFIFQYYEEEERQRGNFPDRFSGHQFPNYSSELNVNALLLGDSALYLCASSLGQLETQYFGPGTRLLVL.